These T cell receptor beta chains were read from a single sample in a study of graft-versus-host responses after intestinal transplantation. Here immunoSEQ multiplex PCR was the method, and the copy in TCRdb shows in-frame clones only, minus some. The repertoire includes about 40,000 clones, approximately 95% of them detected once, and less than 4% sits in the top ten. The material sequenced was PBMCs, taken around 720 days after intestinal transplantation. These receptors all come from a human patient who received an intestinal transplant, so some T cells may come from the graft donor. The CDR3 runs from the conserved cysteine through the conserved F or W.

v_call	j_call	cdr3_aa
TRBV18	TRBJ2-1	CASSPGTSGGTTYNEQFF
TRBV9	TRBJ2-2	CASSVAGTGGFGELFF
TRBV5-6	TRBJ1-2	CASSLAVYGYTF
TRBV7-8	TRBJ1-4	CASSFQMGAGEKLFF
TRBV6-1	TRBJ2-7	CASSEAVGQGAYEQYF
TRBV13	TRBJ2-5	CASSFRLGWETQYF
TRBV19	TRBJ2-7	CASSPGGLAGDSYEQYF
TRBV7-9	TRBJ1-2	CASSLAQGGRYGYTF
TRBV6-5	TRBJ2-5	CASSYGGGGQETQYF
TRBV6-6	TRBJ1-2	CASSSDRADGYTF
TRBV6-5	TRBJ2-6	CASTRQGSGANVLTF
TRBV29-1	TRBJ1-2	CSDRGIRDRGFYGYTF
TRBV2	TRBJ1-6	CASSERQGGNSPLHF
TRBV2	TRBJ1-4	CASRDRVVFEKLFF
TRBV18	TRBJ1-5	CASSPSSGGNQPQHF
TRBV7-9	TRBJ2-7	CASAGMEVSEQYF
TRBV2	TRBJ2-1	CASSGRDRRYNEQFF
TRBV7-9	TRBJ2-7	CASSDDRDEQYF
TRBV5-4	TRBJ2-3	CASSFRGPTDTQYF
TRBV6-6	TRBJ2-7	CASSYRSGGNSYEQYF
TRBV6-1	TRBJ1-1	CASSVSMVPLDMNTEAFF
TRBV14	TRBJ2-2	CASSPSTGVHTGELFF
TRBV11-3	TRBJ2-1	CASSLDRGHEQFF
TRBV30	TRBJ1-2	CALDSRTF
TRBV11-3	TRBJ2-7	CASSSSLTYEQYF
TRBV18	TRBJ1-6	CASSRGQGESPLHF
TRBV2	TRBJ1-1	CASSEPRTEAFF
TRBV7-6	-	CASSLETGNSYEQYF
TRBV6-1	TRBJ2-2	CASSVLPYDTGELFF
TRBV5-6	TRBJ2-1	CASSFTISSYNEQFF
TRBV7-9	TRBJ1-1	CASRGHTEAFF
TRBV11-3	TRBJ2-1	CASSRGSSYNEQFF
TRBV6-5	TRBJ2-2	CASTLDLTGELFF
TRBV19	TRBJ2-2	CASSGIRSFLNTGELFF
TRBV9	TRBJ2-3	CASSVASGSDTQYF
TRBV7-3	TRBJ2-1	CASSLLGGSDEQFF
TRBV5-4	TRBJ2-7	CASSSGQGRSYEQYF
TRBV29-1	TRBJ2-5	CSGAGTSGSEETQYF
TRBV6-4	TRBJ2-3	CATAQLAGGPDTQYF
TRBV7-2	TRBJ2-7	CASSLMGLAVNNEQYF
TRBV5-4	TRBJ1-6	CASSQEITDRRPLHF
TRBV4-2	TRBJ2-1	CASSQGSRETEQFF
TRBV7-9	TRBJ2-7	CASSLASSYEQYF
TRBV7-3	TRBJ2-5	CASSLGSTGRETQYF
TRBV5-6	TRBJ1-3	CASSFGTIENTIYF
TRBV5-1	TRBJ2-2	CASSLETGGTGELFF
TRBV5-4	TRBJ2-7	CASSFGAEQGEQYF
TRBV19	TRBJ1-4	CASSIDAGDQSTANEKLFF
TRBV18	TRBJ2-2	CASSPPRGHRGNTGELFF
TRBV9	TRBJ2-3	CASSDPGNTDTQYF
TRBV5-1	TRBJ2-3	CASGRRADTDTQYF
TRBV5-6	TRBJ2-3	CASNDGTSTDTQYF
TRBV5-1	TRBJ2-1	CASSFRVANFNEQFF